The entry below describes one TCR beta chain. Its cognate antigen is unknown. The junction shows a germline mismatch at one end, possibly a read error. CDR1 and CDR2 (germline): SGHVS, FNYEAQ. CDR3 length: 16 residues. The record originates from a study of esophageal squamous cell carcinoma under preoperative chemotherapy. Time point specified: after preoperative PTX-NDP chemotherapy. Before surgery, patients were given preoperative paclitaxel-nedaplatin chemotherapy. Study conclusions and caveats: Paclitaxel-nedaplatin therapy caused immediate, substantial clonotype frequency changes. Post-treatment tumor-infiltrating lymphocytes appeared partly derived from peripheral T cells migrating into the tumor.

TCRdb re-derived calls from the PCR reads in MiXCR, one entry per CDR3 protein. Here the sample spans roughly 18,000 distinct CDR3 sequences, under 60% being singletons. The origin of this receptor is a human donor with esophageal squamous cell carcinoma. The donor label of this sample is uncertain. The sample was taken from a patient given preoperative chemotherapy. The chain couples TRBV7-6 to TRBJ2-5; 9 positions agree with TRBD1. The CDR3 coding sequence is TGTGCCAGCAGCTTAGGTTCGGACAGGGGCGGGGCGTCCCAGCACTTC. It specifies CASSLGSDRGGASQHF.